This T cell receptor (beta chain) was sequenced in a study of T cells in Graves' hyperthyroidism and ophthalmopathy. Turning to the study itself: At the time of initial diagnosis and before any treatment, peripheral blood was collected.

The table lists this clonotype with many counts. Its specificity is unknown. Whole-study results and caveats: Most thyroid clonotypes with frequency above 0.001 were detected in blood. Ophthalmopathy cases were set apart from stable hyperthyroidism by a 13 V-J model.

Amplification of TCR beta CDR3 regions was performed using RNA transcripts as template. HTBI primers drove first-round RT-PCR of the TCR CDR3. TCRdb re-called the multiplex PCR reads through MiXCR, storing one row per CDR3 protein. The sample consists of nearly 250,000 distinct CDR3 sequences, almost 25% of them appearing once. The TCR originated in a woman in her forties with Graves' ophthalmopathy. The sample taken for sequencing was blood.

CDR3 sequence reads: CASSEGHPTNEKLFF. CDR3 sequence (DNA): TGTGCCAGCAGTGAAGGACACCCAACTAATGAAAAACTGTTTTTT. The chain links TRBV6-1 to TRBJ1-4; D is ambiguous. V shed 1 base and J shed 0 bases, with 6 bases lying between them. Germline CDR1 MNHNS, CDR2 SASEGT. There are 15 residues in the CDR3.